Presented here are 19 T cell receptor beta chains from one specimen sequenced in a study of OX40 agonist ivuxolimab in advanced cancers. The protocol was immunoSEQ multiplex PCR, while the TCRdb copy is restricted to in-frame clones and leaves out a portion. Of about 35,000 clones listed, about 84% are singletons. Material: CD4+ or CD8+ T cells sorted from blood, obtained in a trial of the OX40 agonist ivuxolimab. The receptors originated from an adult with an advanced solid tumor such as melanoma, head and neck, liver or kidney cancer.

This chain uses TRBV9 with TRBJ2-7, with 8 bases matching TRBD2. J gave up 0 bases and V 5 bases, and 16 bases lay outside the gene matches. This CDR3 is built from 18 residues. Germline V gene lookup returns CDR1 SGDLS and CDR2 YYNGEE. The DNA of the CDR3 is TGTGCCAGCAGTCCGGCGGCGGCGGGAGGATCCTTCTCCTACGAGCAGTACTTC. Translation gives CASSPAAAGGSFSYEQYF.

The chain couples TRBV7-3 to TRBJ2-5; unclear D gene. Germline loops: CDR1 SGHTA, CDR2 FQGTGA. The CDR3 totals 13 residues. The V end lost 1 base, the J end lost 2 bases, and 5 bases lay between the germline ends. CDR3 in amino acids: CASSLRPQETQYF. DNA for the CDR3: TGTGCCAGCAGCTTAAGACCTCAAGAGACCCAGTACTTC.

A remark on this clone: Sequence at one end of the junction differs from germline and may be a read error. The rearrangement joins TRBV2 to TRBJ2-5; D is possibly TRBD2 (5 bases). The J call may be faulty, since TRBJ2-7 better matches the DNA end. Germline-derived CDR1 and CDR2 are SNHLY and FYNNEI. This CDR3 has 14 amino acids. CDR3: CASREGPGTYEQYF. As DNA, the CDR3 is TGTGCCAGCAGGGAAGGCCCGGGAACCTACGAGCAGTACTTC.

The J gene is TRBJ1-1, the V gene TRBV7-3; D not resolved. Trimming stripped 2 bases from V and 8 bases from J, with 12 bases between. From germline, CDR1 is SGHTA and CDR2 FQGTGA. This CDR3 has 13 amino acids. Here the CDR3 reads CASSLDPGTEAFF. The DNA for the CDR3 is TGTGCCAGCAGCTTAGATCCCGGCACGGAAGCTTTCTTT.

V usage is TRBV7-9 and J usage is TRBJ2-2, with D possibly being TRBD1 (6 bases). The CDR3 has 14 residues. V was trimmed by 1 base and J by 6 bases, leaving 9 bases between them. Per the germline V gene, CDR1 is SEHNR and CDR2 is FQNEAQ (reference sequence). The CDR3 DNA follows: TGTGCCAGCAGCTTAGACAGGGTCGCCGGGGAGCTGTTTTTT. As protein: CASSLDRVAGELFF.

The chain couples TRBV4-2 to TRBJ1-1; tentative D call: TRBD1 (5 bases). The CDR3 extends over 15 amino acids. Deletions cut 4 bases from V and 0 bases from J, with 12 bases between. Germline V gene lookup returns CDR1 LGHNA and CDR2 YNFKEQ. CDR3 amino acids: CASSRAGILNTEAFF. CDR3 nucleotide sequence: TGTGCCAGCAGCCGGGCAGGGATTCTGAACACTGAAGCTTTCTTT.

The chain employs TRBV27 and TRBJ2-5; either TRBD1 or TRBD2 may fit D (6 bases each). TRBJ2-7 matches the DNA end more closely, so the J call is doubtful. Looked up from germline, CDR1 is MNHEY and CDR2 is SMNVEV (reference sequence). CDR3 size: 13 residues. The CDR3 loop is CASSLVGGREQYF. The CDR3 nucleotides read TGTGCCAGCAGTTTAGTTGGGGGGCGCGAGCAGTACTTC.

The rearrangement joins TRBV7-2 to TRBJ2-1, with 7 bases lining up with TRBD2. Unmatched junction bases numbered 4, after V lost 1 base and J lost 7 bases. CDR3 length: 14 amino acids. Germline CDR1 and CDR2: SGHTA and FQGNSA. CDR3 nucleotides: TGTGCCAGCAGCTTAGAGGGACTAACGAATGAGCAGTTCTTC. It codes for CASSLEGLTNEQFF.

The rearrangement links TRBV2 to TRBJ1-1; D remains unclear. V lost 7 bases and J 5 bases, leaving 14 bases between the germline ends. Germline CDR1 and CDR2: SNHLY and FYNNEI. This CDR3 is 13 amino acids long. CDR3: CASIFRGKTEAFF. The DNA of the CDR3 is TGTGCCAGCATTTTTCGGGGTAAGACTGAAGCTTTCTTT.

CDR3 protein: CAGSGGVSNTEAFF. The CDR3 coding sequence is TGTGCCGGGTCAGGGGGTGTTTCGAACACTGAAGCTTTCTTT. The J gene is TRBJ1-1, the V gene TRBV5-4; TRBD1 aligns across 7 bases. The V and J ends lost 10 bases and 1 base, in that order; junction bases with no gene match: 10. CDR1 SGHNT and CDR2 YYREEE come from the germline V gene (reference sequence). The CDR3 spans 14 residues.

V and J are TRBV10-1 and TRBJ2-7, with D perhaps TRBD1 (5 bases). The CDR3 sequence is 12 residues long. The ends were cut back, 8 bases at V and 0 bases at J, with 8 bases in the middle. Germline-derived CDR1 and CDR2 are WNHNN and SYGVQD (reference sequence). The CDR3 sequence is CASGASSYEQYF. The DNA of the CDR3 is TGCGCCAGCGGGGCCAGCTCCTACGAGCAGTACTTC.

This clone came up once. The chain links TRBV7-8 to TRBJ2-3; D unclear. The CDR3 totals 15 residues. Germline values: CDR1 SGHVS, CDR2 FQNEAQ. V was shortened by 5 bases and J by 2 bases, with 14 bases between the two germline ends. CDR3 region: CASSPSERYTDTQYF. The CDR3 nucleotides read TGTGCCAGCAGCCCCTCTGAGCGATACACAGATACGCAGTATTTT.

This rearrangement joins TRBV2 to TRBJ1-6, with 7 bases identical to TRBD1. The CDR3 is made up of 18 amino acids. CDR1 is SNHLY and CDR2 is FYNNEI in the germline V gene. Germline trimming cut 0 bases from V and 0 bases from J; bases unmatched to any gene: 5. Here the CDR3 reads CASSEARDSSSYNSPLHF. The CDR3 DNA reads TGTGCCAGCAGTGAAGCCCGGGACAGTAGCTCCTATAATTCACCCCTCCACTTT.

The chain recombines TRBV11-3 with TRBJ2-1, with 9 bases aligning to TRBD2. The V segment lost 1 base and the J segment 9 bases; nucleotides outside the gene matches: 10. The germline V gene has CDR1 SGHNT and CDR2 YENEEA. This CDR3 is built from 16 residues. CDR3 coding DNA: TGTGCCAGCAGCTTAGGAGTAGGCGGGGGGGCTGGTGAGCAGTTCTTC. Translating gives CASSLGVGGGAGEQFF.

This chain joins TRBV30 and TRBJ2-7; 7 bases line up with TRBD2. The germline V gene encodes CDR1 GTSNPN and CDR2 SVGIG (reference sequence). CDR3 length equals 16 residues. V dropped 4 bases and J dropped 2; count of bases not matched to a gene: 14. In DNA, the CDR3 is TGTGCCTGGACCATGACAGAGGGGAGGGACGCCTACGAGCAGTACTTC. Encoded protein: CAWTMTEGRDAYEQYF.

The rearrangement uses TRBV5-1 and TRBJ2-1; 10 bases are a match to TRBD2. This CDR3 contains 16 residues. V was clipped by 0 bases and J by 4 bases; unmatched bases: 4. CDR1 is SGHRS, CDR2 YFSETQ, per germline. The CDR3 DNA reads as TGCGCCAGCAGCTTGGTAGCGGGGGGCTTTTACAATGAGCAGTTCTTC. The encoded protein is CASSLVAGGFYNEQFF.

This rearrangement joins TRBV19 to TRBJ2-5; the D gene is possibly TRBD2 (7 bases). The CDR3 contains 16 residues. The V gene lost 6 bases and the J gene lost 1 base, with 18 bases spanning the gap. Germline CDR1 LNHDA, CDR2 SQIVND (reference sequence). The CDR3 nucleotides read TGTGCCAGTAGACTATTGGGGGGGGCAACCCAAGAGACCCAGTACTTC. Translation gives CASRLLGGATQETQYF.

The chain is built from TRBV5-6 and TRBJ1-6; the match to TRBD1 covers 9 bases. Germline V gene lookup returns CDR1 SGHDT and CDR2 YYEEEE. Trimming took 5 bases from V and 6 from J; bases not matched to a gene: 9. The CDR3 is 16 amino acids. The CDR3 DNA is TGTGCCAGCAGTTTCACCGGGACAGGGCTTAATTCACCCCTCCACTTT. Translation: CASSFTGTGLNSPLHF.

The genes are TRBV27 and TRBJ2-3; 15 bases agree with TRBD2. CDR1 is MNHEY and CDR2 is SMNVEV in the germline V gene (reference sequence). This CDR3 has 20 amino acids. Losses at the gene ends were 5 bases for V and 2 bases for J; bases not matched to a gene: 14. The CDR3 coding sequence is TGTGCCAGCAGTCCACCACCCGGACTAGCGGGAGGGCCAGACACAGATACGCAGTATTTT. This codes for CASSPPPGLAGGPDTDTQYF.